Below, one T cell receptor (beta chain) is given with its context. The target antigen is unknown. The data stem from a study of quantifying T cell responses using KT2 cells. Study-wide background: TCR alpha and beta constant-region primers primed reverse transcription of RNA. Estimated efficiency of the T4 ligation step was above 9% under optimum conditions. A predetermined fluorescence threshold ended the second PCR, run as a qPCR. General observations from the study: Counts of KT2 alpha and beta sequences rose linearly with the number of KT2 cells added.

Different KT2-to-PBMC ratios were created with a constant PBMC count. Each cDNA got a UMI-containing oligo ligated at its 3' end. An equimolar mix of RC1.1 and RC1.2 primed the beta chain across TRBC1 and TRBC2. MiXCR, applied by TCRdb to the UMI-ligation and nested PCR reads, yields one record per CDR3 protein. This sample has some 48,000 distinct CDR3 sequences, with approximately 10% found just once. Sequencing input: PBMCs spiked with cells of the T cell clone KT2. The sequence derives from a human donor.

The CDR3 is CASSEASGQGLSEQYF. CDR3 nucleotide sequence: TGTGCCAGCAGTGAAGCGTCCGGACAGGGTTTATCCGAGCAGTACTTC. The chain links TRBV6-1 to TRBJ2-7, with 8 nucleotides matching TRBD1. CDR3 length: 16 residues. The germline gives CDR1 MNHNS, CDR2 SASEGT. The V segment lost 0 bases and the J segment 6 bases; nucleotides outside the gene matches: 10.